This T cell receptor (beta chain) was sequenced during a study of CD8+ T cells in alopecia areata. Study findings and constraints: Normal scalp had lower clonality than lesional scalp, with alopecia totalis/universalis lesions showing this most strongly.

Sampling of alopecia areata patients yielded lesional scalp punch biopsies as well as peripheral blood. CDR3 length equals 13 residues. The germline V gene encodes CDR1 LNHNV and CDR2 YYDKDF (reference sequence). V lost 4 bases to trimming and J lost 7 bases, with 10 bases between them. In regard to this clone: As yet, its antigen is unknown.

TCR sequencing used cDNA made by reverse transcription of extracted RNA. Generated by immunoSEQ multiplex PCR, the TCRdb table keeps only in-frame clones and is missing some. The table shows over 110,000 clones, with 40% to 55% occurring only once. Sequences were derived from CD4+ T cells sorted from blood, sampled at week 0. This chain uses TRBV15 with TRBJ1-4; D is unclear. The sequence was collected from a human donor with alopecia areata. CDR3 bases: TGTGCCACCAGCAAAAGGGATTCTGAAAAACTGTTTTTT. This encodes CATSKRDSEKLFF.